This TCR beta chain was documented in a study of T cells in Graves' hyperthyroidism and ophthalmopathy. Study details: Peripheral blood was obtained at initial diagnosis, preceding any treatment.

The PBMCs were sourced from fresh peripheral blood (10 ml). The study's findings and limits: Researchers report that a 13 V-J model separated ophthalmopathy from stable hyperthyroidism.

This clonotype showed up many times. No antigen is known for it. RNA transcripts provided the source from which TCR beta CDR3 regions were amplified. In the first-round RT-PCR of the TCR CDR3, the HTBI primer set was used. One entry per CDR3 protein results from TCRdb running MiXCR on the multiplex PCR reads. This sample has fewer than 300,000 distinct CDR3 sequences, with less than 30% found just once. Trimming removed 7 bases at V and 8 bases at J, with 12 bases between. This CDR3 comprises 12 residues. CDR1 is MNHEY, CDR2 SVGEGT, per germline. Input material: blood. V is TRBV6-2 or TRBV6-3 and J is TRBJ2-4; D gene ambiguous. The sequence came from a man between 40 and 49 years old with Graves' hyperthyroidism that later progressed to Graves' ophthalmopathy. The CDR3 loop is CASTPDGDIQYF. The CDR3 DNA sequence: TGTGCCAGCACGCCGGACGGAGACATTCAGTACTTC.